A single T cell receptor (beta chain) is shown here with its context. Its target is not known. This sample is part of a study of T-cell reconstitution after alpha-beta-depleted transplantation in children. This CDR3 is built from 15 residues. V dropped 0 bases and J dropped 1 base, with 6 bases sitting between them. Preparing the TCRbeta library involved the use of unique molecular identifiers. TCRdb independently ran MiXCR on the PCR reads; one entry per CDR3 protein. The sample carries fewer than 750,000 distinct CDR3 sequences, more than 20% recorded once. Study-level points and caveats: Two months or so post-transplant, alpha-beta T cells reportedly derived from several hundred expanded graft clones. It was newly produced T cells that mostly accounted for T-cell counts and diversity one year after transplant. Surviving recipient T cells and thymic progenitors produced the high day-60 TCRbeta diversity seen in some patients.

This rearrangement joins TRBV12-3 or TRBV12-4 to TRBJ2-2; unclear D gene. The source material was PBMCs, mostly from graft donor cells, sampled 360 days after TCRalphabeta/CD19-depleted stem cell transplant. The source of this sequence is a boy in the first two years of life who had a stem cell transplant for acute myeloid leukemia, so the T cells may come from the graft donor. The CDR3 is CASSLAALNTGELFF. The CDR3 DNA sequence: TGTGCCAGCAGTTTAGCTGCCCTGAACACCGGGGAGCTGTTTTTT.